A single sample is the source of the 27 T cell receptor beta chains below, sequenced in a study of cytomegalovirus exposure and HLA in healthy donors. Both 60 Vbeta primers and 13 Jbeta primers went into the PCR. Assay used: immunoSEQ multiplex PCR; TCRdb lists only in-frame clones, some missing. The sample lists around 53,000 clones; approximately 82% were seen once. Sequences were obtained from PBMCs. The receptors come from a man between 50 and 59 years old in good health and CMV-seronegative.

The chain employs TRBV25-1 and TRBJ2-5, with 8 bases matching TRBD2. The CDR3 runs to 15 residues. CDR1 is MGHDK, CDR2 SYGVNS, per germline. J lost 5 bases, V lost 3 bases, and 8 bases had no gene match. The CDR3 sequence is CASSDKRGPRETQYF. The DNA for the CDR3 is TGTGCCAGCAGTGACAAGCGGGGGCCCCGGGAGACCCAGTACTTC.

The rearrangement uses TRBV14 and TRBJ2-3; TRBD2 aligns across 7 bases. The V segment lost 4 bases and the J segment 1 base; nucleotides outside the gene matches: 11. The CDR3 is made up of 17 amino acids. The V gene's germline CDR1 is SGHDN and CDR2 FVKESK. CDR3 protein: CASSLPTGLVGTDTQYF. CDR3 bases: TGTGCCAGCAGCCTACCTACCGGACTAGTCGGCACAGATACGCAGTATTTT. Full variable domain (rest looked up from reference TRBV14 and TRBJ2-3): EAGVTQFPSHSVIEKGQTVTLRCDPISGHDNLYWYRRVMGKEIKFLLHFVKESKQDESGMPNNRFLAERTGGTYSTLKVQPAELEDSGVYFCASSLPTGLVGTDTQYFGPGTRLTVL.

This clone was counted only a few times. The chain carries TRBV7-8 and TRBJ2-3, with 10 bases identical to TRBD1. Germline V CDR1 and CDR2: SGHVS, FQNEAQ. The CDR3 sequence is 16 residues long. J lost 4 bases, V lost 4 bases, and 8 bases had no gene match. The CDR3 sequence: CASSSGRTGGADTQYF. The CDR3 bases are TGTGCCAGCAGCTCGGGAAGGACAGGGGGGGCAGATACGCAGTATTTT. The whole variable domain, filled in from reference TRBV7-8 and TRBJ2-3, reads GAGVSQSPRYKVAKRGQDVALRCDPISGHVSLFWYQQALGQGPEFLTYFQNEAQLDKSGLPSDRFFAERPEGSVSTLKIQRTQQEDSAVYLCASSSGRTGGADTQYFGPGTRLTVL.

V is TRBV19 and J is TRBJ1-2; D remains ambiguous. The V and J ends lost 5 bases and 4 bases respectively, with 14 bases between them. The CDR3 sequence is 14 residues long. The germline V gene encodes CDR1 LNHDA and CDR2 SQIVND (reference sequence). As DNA, the CDR3 is TGTGCCAGTAGTTCCCGCCTAGACCCCTATGGCTACACCTTC. It specifies CASSSRLDPYGYTF. The entire variable domain, with the rest obtained from reference TRBV19 and TRBJ1-2, is as follows: DGGITQSPKYLFRKEGQNVTLSCEQNLNHDAMYWYRQDPGQGLRLIYYSQIVNDFQKGDIAEGYSVSREKKESFPLTVTSAQKNPTAFYLCASSSRLDPYGYTFGSGTRLTVV.

V is TRBV6-5 and J is TRBJ2-2; 10 nucleotides match TRBD1. The length of the CDR3 is 16 residues. Germline loops: CDR1 MNHEY, CDR2 SVGAGI. V was pared by 4 bases and J by 1 base, with 3 bases of the junction left unmatched. The CDR3, as DNA: TGTGCCAGCAGTTCCAGGACAGGGGGGAACACCGGGGAGCTGTTTTTT. Translating gives CASSSRTGGNTGELFF.

This sequence joins TRBV30 and TRBJ2-7; D remains unclear. This CDR3 has 12 residues. V lost 0 bases and J lost 3, with 6 bases in between. The germline gives CDR1 GTSNPN, CDR2 SVGIG (reference sequence). DNA for the CDR3: TGTGCCTGGAGTGTGACGGGCTACGAGCAGTACTTC. Its protein product is CAWSVTGYEQYF. The full variable domain, with the rest looked up from reference TRBV30 and TRBJ2-7, is SQTIHQWPATLVQPVGSPLSLECTVEGTSNPNLYWYRQAAGRGLQLLFYSVGIGQISSEVPQNLSASRPQDRQFILSSKKLLLSDSGFYLCAWSVTGYEQYFGPGTRLTVT.

V usage is TRBV6-5 and J usage is TRBJ1-6; D uncertain. The germline V gene encodes CDR1 MNHEY and CDR2 SVGAGI. The CDR3 consists of 12 residues. V lost 6 bases, J lost 14 bases, and 14 bases lay in between. This chain's CDR3 is CASRLGKNALHF. CDR3 coding DNA: TGTGCCAGCAGGCTAGGAAAGAATGCCCTCCACTTT.

The genes are TRBV14 and TRBJ2-7, with D tentatively TRBD2 (6 bases). The germline V gene has CDR1 SGHDN and CDR2 FVKESK. The CDR3 is made up of 16 amino acids. Trimming pared 4 bases from V and 0 bases from J, leaving 16 bases between. CDR3 in amino acids: CASSRGRPSYSYEQYF. The CDR3 nucleotides read TGTGCCAGCAGCCGTGGGAGGCCTAGCTACTCCTACGAGCAGTACTTC.

The chain employs TRBV14 and TRBJ2-2, with D possibly TRBD2 on 5 matching bases. The CDR3 has 14 residues. Trimming left V 2 bases short and J 4 bases short, with 8 bases between. Germline assignment: CDR1 SGHDN and CDR2 FVKESK. The CDR3 coding sequence is TGTGCCAGCAGCCAACGGGGAGCCACCGGGGAGCTGTTTTTT. The encoded protein is CASSQRGATGELFF.

A note on this clone: A read error may produce the germline difference seen at one junction end. The chain uses TRBV6-4 and TRBJ1-4; 8 bases map to TRBD1. In germline, CDR1 is MRHNA, CDR2 SNTAGT. The CDR3 is 21 residues long. The CDR3 sequence: CASSDPVIPNGTGGPGEKLLF. The CDR3 region has the DNA TGTGCCAGCAGTGACCCCGTTATTCCTAATGGGACAGGAGGTCCGGGGGAAAAACTGCTTTTT.

The V call is TRBV7-2, the J call TRBJ1-1; perhaps TRBD1 as D (6 bases). V was clipped by 5 bases and J by 5 bases, with 18 bases between them. The CDR3 covers 15 residues. CDR1 and CDR2 (germline): SGHTA, FQGNSA. The CDR3 reads CASSRGGTGKTEAFF. CDR3 sequence (DNA): TGTGCCAGCAGCCGCGGCGGAACAGGGAAGACTGAAGCTTTCTTT.

The chain is built from TRBV2 and TRBJ2-7; tentatively, D is TRBD1 (5 bases). Between the trimmed V and J ends, which lost 6 bases and 1 base, there was a span of 10 bases. The CDR3 totals 13 residues. Germline CDR1 is SNHLY and CDR2 is FYNNEI. The CDR3 DNA sequence: TGTGCCAGCAGGGGGCAGACTTCCTACGAGCAGTACTTC. Amino acids: CASRGQTSYEQYF.

The gene calls are TRBV4-1 and TRBJ2-7, with a tentative D call TRBD2 (6 bases). Germline values: CDR1 MGHRA, CDR2 YSYEKL. Trimming removed 5 bases from V and 0 bases from J, with 14 bases in between. This CDR3 region has 15 residues. CDR3: CASSSPGLSSYEQYF. Written as DNA, the CDR3 is TGCGCCAGCAGCTCACCGGGACTCTCCTCCTACGAGCAGTACTTC.

The rearrangement joins TRBV6-1 to TRBJ2-5; 11 bases are shared with TRBD1. This CDR3 contains 14 residues. Per germline, CDR1 MNHNS and CDR2 SASEGT. Germline trimming cut 6 bases from V and 2 bases from J; bases unmatched to any gene: 2. The CDR3 bases are TGTGCCAGCAGGGGGGACAGGGGGCAAGAGACCCAGTACTTC. Translating gives CASRGDRGQETQYF.

CDR3 DNA: TGTGCCAGTAGCCCCACGGGAGGAACTAATGAAAAACTGTTTTTT. This translates into CASSPTGGTNEKLFF. The chain has TRBV19 and TRBJ1-4; D is unclear. The CDR3 contains 15 residues. V lost 6 bases and J lost 1, with 12 bases in between. Germline V gene data show CDR1 as LNHDA and CDR2 as SQIVND (reference sequence).

The chain combines TRBV5-1 with TRBJ1-4; possibly TRBD1 for D (5 bases). Germline lookup yields CDR1 SGHRS and CDR2 YFSETQ. The CDR3 runs to 16 residues. Trimming took 4 bases from V and 7 from J, leaving 20 bases between them. The CDR3 is CASSPNRGGEVEKLFF. DNA of the CDR3: TGCGCCAGCAGCCCAAACCGGGGAGGGGAGGTTGAAAAACTGTTTTTT. Based on the CDR3 plus reference TRBV5-1 and TRBJ1-4, the full variable domain is KAGVTQTPRYLIKTRGQQVTLSCSPISGHRSVSWYQQTPGQGLQFLFEYFSETQRNKGNFPGRFSGRQFSNSRSEMNVSTLELGDSALYLCASSPNRGGEVEKLFFGSGTQLSVL.

The chain recombines TRBV7-9 with TRBJ1-5; 11 bases align to TRBD1. Germline lookup yields CDR1 SEHNR and CDR2 FQNEAQ (reference sequence). The CDR3 consists of 15 residues. V dropped 5 bases and J dropped 6; count of bases not matched to a gene: 6. Written as DNA, the CDR3 is TGTGCCAGCAGCGGACAGGGGGCGCTCGGTCAGCCCCAGCATTTT. Translated, it gives CASSGQGALGQPQHF.

This clone was detected once. The gene calls are TRBV10-3 and TRBJ1-1; 9 bases fit TRBD1. Germline V gene lookup returns CDR1 ENHRY and CDR2 SYGVKD. The ends lost 0 bases at V and 8 bases at J; junction bases unmatched: 7. The CDR3 totals 15 residues. The CDR3 sequence is CAISESGTGPSEAFF. Here the CDR3 DNA reads TGTGCCATCAGTGAGTCGGGGACAGGGCCTTCAGAAGCTTTCTTT.

The chain couples TRBV28 to TRBJ1-2, with TRBD1 matching 8 bases. Germline lookup yields CDR1 MDHEN and CDR2 SYDVKM. The length of the CDR3 is 13 residues. V lost 6 bases, J lost 8 bases, and 8 bases stayed unmatched. The CDR3 region has the DNA TGTGCCAGCAGAACGGACAGGGCCGGAGGCTACACCTTC. Amino acids: CASRTDRAGGYTF.

This chain's CDR3 is CASSFRLAPNEQFF. CDR3 nucleotide sequence: TGTGCCAGCAGCTTCCGACTAGCCCCTAATGAGCAGTTCTTC. This rearrangement joins TRBV13 to TRBJ2-1; 7 nucleotides match TRBD2. The germline CDR1 and CDR2 sequences are PRHDT and FYEKMQ (reference sequence). V shed 3 bases and J 7 bases; nucleotides not matched to a gene: 6. The CDR3 is made up of 14 amino acids.

V and J are TRBV15 and TRBJ2-1; 9 nucleotides align to TRBD1. CDR1 and CDR2 (germline): LNHNV, YYDKDF (reference sequence). The CDR3 loop spans 16 amino acids. J was trimmed by 3 bases and V by 0 bases; bases with no gene match: 3. CDR3 loop: CATSRDQGQGYNEQFF. DNA for the CDR3: TGTGCCACCAGCAGAGATCAGGGACAGGGCTACAATGAGCAGTTCTTC.

This chain connects TRBV10-3 to TRBJ2-7; 8 bases map to TRBD2. The CDR3 contains 16 residues. V lost 6 bases to trimming and J lost 2 bases; unmatched junction nucleotides: 12. CDR1 ENHRY and CDR2 SYGVKD come from the germline V gene. CDR3 DNA sequence: TGTGCCATCAGCCGATATCCGGGACTAGAGCCCTACGAGCAGTACTTC. Encoded protein: CAISRYPGLEPYEQYF.

J is TRBJ2-7 and V is TRBV28; D remains ambiguous. The V and J ends lost 6 bases and 2 bases respectively, with 14 bases between them. This CDR3 comprises 14 residues. CDR1 and CDR2 from the germline V gene are MDHEN and SYDVKM. The CDR3 region has the DNA TGTGCCAGCAGCTCAAAACGCTACCCCTACGAGCAGTACTTC. Its translation is CASSSKRYPYEQYF.

This clone was counted a few times. The chain is built from TRBV5-4 and TRBJ1-4, with D unclear. V was cut by 0 bases and J by 11 bases, with 14 bases left in between. This CDR3 is 14 amino acids long. Germline assignment: CDR1 SGHNT and CDR2 YYREEE (reference sequence). The CDR3 loop reads CASSLAQTGGKLFF. The CDR3 bases are TGTGCCAGCAGCTTGGCCCAGACTGGTGGGAAACTGTTTTTT.

This clone has more than one count but fewer than ten. The chain recombines TRBV6-7 with TRBJ1-3; perhaps TRBD1 as D (5 bases). TRBV6-7 is given ORF status, its function remaining uncertain. The V end was cut by 0 bases, the J end by 0 bases, with 12 bases between. The CDR3 sequence is 17 residues long. The CDR3 protein is CASSYSPSDSSGNTIYF. The CDR3 DNA sequence: TGTGCCAGCAGTTACTCGCCCTCCGACAGCTCTGGAAACACCATATATTTT.

The V gene is TRBV4-2, the J gene TRBJ2-7; perhaps TRBD2 as D (5 bases). CDR1 and CDR2 (germline): LGHNA, YNFKEQ. The CDR3 spans 15 residues. The V gene lost 0 bases and the J gene lost 2 bases, with 11 bases spanning the gap. The chain's CDR3 is CASSQDATGTYEQYF. DNA of the CDR3: TGTGCCAGCAGCCAAGATGCCACGGGAACCTACGAGCAGTACTTC.

The J gene is TRBJ1-4, the V gene TRBV27; 11 nucleotides align to TRBD1. V shed 7 bases, J shed 0 bases, and the junction held 1 base outside the gene matches. CDR1 is MNHEY, CDR2 SMNVEV, per germline (reference sequence). This CDR3 has 15 amino acids. The CDR3, as DNA: TGTGCCAGCAAGGACAGGGGGCCAACTAATGAAAAACTGTTTTTT. Translated, it gives CASKDRGPTNEKLFF.